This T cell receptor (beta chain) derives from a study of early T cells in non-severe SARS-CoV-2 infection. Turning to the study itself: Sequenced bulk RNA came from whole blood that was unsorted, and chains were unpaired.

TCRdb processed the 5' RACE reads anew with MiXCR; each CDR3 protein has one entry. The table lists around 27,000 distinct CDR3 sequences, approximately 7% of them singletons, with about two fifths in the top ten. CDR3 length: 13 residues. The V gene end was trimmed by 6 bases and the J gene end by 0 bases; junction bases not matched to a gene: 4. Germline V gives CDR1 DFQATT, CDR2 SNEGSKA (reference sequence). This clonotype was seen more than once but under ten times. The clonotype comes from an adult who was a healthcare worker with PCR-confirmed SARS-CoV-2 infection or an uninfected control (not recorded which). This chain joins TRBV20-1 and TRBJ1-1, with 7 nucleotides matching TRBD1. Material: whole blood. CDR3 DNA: TGCAGTGCGTGGGGACAGATGAACACTGAAGCTTTCTTT. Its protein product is CSAWGQMNTEAFF.